The rows below give T cell receptor beta chains drawn from one sample of a study of T cell responses to AZD1222 COVID-19 vaccine. Using immunoSEQ multiplex PCR, the repertoire was profiled, and TCRdb retains in-frame clones only, with some absent. Among around 84,000 clones listed, about 86% were seen once. The specimen comprised peripheral blood, sampled on day 0 of MenACWY control vaccination. Source of these receptors: an adult in good health. Both conserved end residues are trimmed from each CDR3. Fields, in order: J gene, V gene, CDR3 protein.

>TRBJ1-5|TRBV3-1/TRBV3-2
ASSQASRGQPQH
>TRBJ1-2|TRBV28
ASNQGAGGYT
>TRBJ2-1|TRBV6-5
ASSYGLAGEGYEQF
>TRBJ2-1|TRBV27
ASSPATGTYNEQF
>TRBJ1-1|TRBV6-5
ATEGLNLLNTEAF
>TRBJ1-5|TRBV7-2
ASSLLGLGQPQH
>TRBJ1-1|TRBV12-3/TRBV12-4
ASSLGRNTEAF
>TRBJ1-4|TRBV5-6
ASSPDRSDEKLF
>TRBJ2-3|TRBV6-2/TRBV6-3
ASSYSSGLAGGQWTDTQY
>TRBJ2-5|TRBV5-4
ASSLVGDSGTQY
>TRBJ1-2|TRBV7-2
ASSFPGGYT
>TRBJ2-7|TRBV19
ASAGTLYNEQY
>TRBJ2-5|TRBV19
ASGTGVGETQY
>TRBJ2-1|TRBV5-1
ASSPSTRQRGRYNEQF
>TRBJ1-5|TRBV14
ASSRGINQPQH
>TRBJ2-1|TRBV21-1
ASTPDRDNEQF
>TRBJ1-4|TRBV3-1/TRBV3-2
ASSQGVGGEKLF
>TRBJ1-3|TRBV7-9
ASSGTGISGNTIY
>TRBJ2-7|TRBV2
ASSDQGAYEQY
>TRBJ1-1|TRBV2
ASSEGTGEAF
>TRBJ2-3|TRBV7-8
ASSHGDTQY
>TRBJ1-1|TRBV19
ASSRYTEAF
>TRBJ2-2|TRBV9
ASKKSNTGELF
>TRBJ1-2|TRBV13
ASSLQRINYGYT
>TRBJ1-5|TRBV29-1
SVEGGSNQPQH
>TRBJ1-1|TRBV6-2/TRBV6-3
ASSGRSQMNTEAF
>TRBJ2-7|TRBV3-1/TRBV3-2
ASSRGTGLNYEQY
>TRBJ2-3|TRBV7-2
ASSFSASGKDTQY
>TRBJ1-2|TRBV12-3/TRBV12-4
ASSLWRASGYT
>TRBJ1-2|TRBV13
ASSLGSGYT
>TRBJ1-2|TRBV11-1
ASSQSGTGIGGYT
>TRBJ1-2|TRBV7-2
ASSLSAANYGYT
>TRBJ1-1|TRBV29-1
STSWTELNTEAF
>TRBJ1-2|TRBV29-1
SVPRAGGIGYT
>TRBJ1-2|TRBV5-6
ASSLVGDKSTYGYT
>TRBJ1-5|TRBV29-1
SVAGGDNQPQH
>TRBJ1-2|TRBV4-3
ASSHDETTNYGYT
>TRBJ1-4|TRBV7-8
ASSLHRDSHATNEKLF
>TRBJ1-2|TRBV7-8
ASSSTGQGFYGYT
>TRBJ1-6|TRBV7-8
ASSPRTGGNSPLH
>TRBJ2-3|TRBV7-2
ASSLVGRRSGGSTDTQY
>TRBJ1-2|TRBV11-2
ASSPSGDRGLYGYT
>TRBJ2-5|TRBV6-4
ASSGSSGGGQETQY
>TRBJ2-3|TRBV2
ASSERRDYYKDTQY
>TRBJ2-5|TRBV3-1/TRBV3-2
ASSQEVWGGSQY
>TRBJ2-3|TRBV21-1
ASSKFPNWDTQY
>TRBJ2-2|TRBV4-1
ASSQEPGRGTGELF
>TRBJ1-2|TRBV7-9
ASSLSFYGYT
>TRBJ2-7|TRBV6-2/TRBV6-3
ASSLSAGGPYEQY
>TRBJ1-5|TRBV15
ATSRGDSNQPQH
>TRBJ2-3|TRBV29-1
SVESGSTDTQY
>TRBJ2-3|TRBV30
AWSALGAGGMDTQY